This T cell receptor beta chain was recovered during a study of blood T cell repertoires in COVID-19. Turning to the study itself: There were acute and convalescent COVID-19 samples, and they came from the United States, Italy and Spain. The cDNA or gDNA used as material had been derived from T cells, B-cell-depleted T cells, or PBMCs.

Study processing details: By means of reference gene primer amplification, nucleated cell counts were estimated. Profiled with immunoSEQ multiplex PCR; TCRdb holds only in-frame clones, not every one. The D gene and trimming were derived from the DNA, and the V and J assignments and clone size from that table. The sample lists under 150,000 clones, approximately 84% occurring once. Worth noting for this clone: The sample contains more than one DNA sequence encoding this CDR3.

The ends were cut back, 5 bases at V and 0 bases at J, with 12 bases in the middle. CDR1 SEHNR and CDR2 FQNEAQ come from the germline V gene (reference sequence). The CDR3 runs to 15 residues. This receptor was taken from a human donor in a cohort sampled during active COVID-19. This chain uses TRBV7-9 with TRBJ2-3; D possibly corresponds to TRBD2 (6 bases). Source material: peripheral blood. Here the CDR3 reads CASSPRLDSTDTQYF. The DNA of the CDR3 is TGTGCCAGCAGCCCCCGACTAGATAGCACAGATACGCAGTATTTT. Complete variable domain (other parts from reference TRBV7-9 and TRBJ2-3): DTGVSQNPRHKITKRGQNVTFRCDPISEHNRLYWYRQTLGQGPEFLTYFQNEAQLEKSRLLSDRFSAERPKGSFSTLEIQRTEQGDSAMYLCASSPRLDSTDTQYFGPGTRLTVL.